A selection of T cell receptor beta chains follows, all from one sample in a study of shared clonotypes between healthy human individuals. TCRdb's copy holds only in-frame clones and misses some; the assay was immunoSEQ multiplex PCR. The table lists about 490,000 clones, about 84% of them singletons. Sequencing input: PBMCs. The origin of the receptors is a woman aged 40 to 55 in good health. Some clones in this sample may be carry-over from other donors' samples. The CDR3 runs from the conserved cysteine through the conserved F or W. The D gene is left open where the match is weak. For some rows the clone size is stated as once, few or many, or as a class when expanded; others skip it.

V gene: TRBV6-6
J gene: TRBJ1-1
D gene: -
clone size: -
CDR3 protein: CASSLGGSNTEAFF
CDR3 DNA: TGTGCCAGCAGTTTGGGGGGGTCGAACACTGAAGCTTTCTTT

V gene: TRBV2
J gene: TRBJ2-3
D gene: TRBD2
clone size: -
CDR3 protein: CAAHTGTSYTDTQYF
CDR3 DNA: TGTGCCGCCCACACCGGGACTAGCTACACAGATACGCAGTATTTT

V gene: TRBV6-6
J gene: TRBJ2-7
D gene: TRBD1
clone size: -
CDR3 protein: CASKQIRQGYEQYF
CDR3 DNA: TGTGCCAGCAAACAGATTCGACAGGGCTACGAGCAGTACTTC

V gene: TRBV18
J gene: TRBJ1-2
D gene: TRBD1
clone size: once
CDR3 protein: CASSALVEGQGTYGYTF
CDR3 DNA: TGTGCCAGCTCCGCCCTGGTTGAGGGACAGGGGACCTATGGCTACACCTTC

V gene: TRBV6-5
J gene: TRBJ2-7
D gene: TRBD1
clone size: -
CDR3 protein: CASSYSGQGAYEQYF
CDR3 DNA: TGTGCCAGCAGTTATTCTGGTCAGGGGGCATACGAGCAGTACTTC

V gene: TRBV29-1
J gene: TRBJ2-7
D gene: -
clone size: -
CDR3 protein: CSATEGYEQYF
CDR3 DNA: TGCAGCGCGACGGAGGGCTACGAGCAGTACTTC

V gene: TRBV29-1
J gene: TRBJ1-1
D gene: TRBD1
clone size: -
CDR3 protein: CSAPRQGLNTEAFF
CDR3 DNA: TGCAGCGCTCCCCGACAGGGGTTAAACACTGAAGCTTTCTTT

V gene: TRBV5-1
J gene: TRBJ2-2
D gene: -
clone size: -
CDR3 protein: CASSLQVQNTGELFF
CDR3 DNA: TGCGCCAGCAGCTTGCAAGTCCAGAACACCGGGGAGCTGTTTTTT

V gene: TRBV2
J gene: TRBJ2-3
D gene: -
clone size: -
CDR3 protein: CASSGADGTDTQYF
CDR3 DNA: TGTGCCAGCAGTGGAGCGGACGGCACAGATACGCAGTATTTT

V gene: TRBV11-2
J gene: TRBJ1-5
D gene: -
clone size: few
CDR3 protein: CASSLDLAGNQPQHF
CDR3 DNA: TGTGCCAGCAGCTTAGATCTAGCAGGCAATCAGCCCCAGCATTTT

V gene: TRBV11-2
J gene: TRBJ2-3
D gene: TRBD2
clone size: -
CDR3 protein: CASSAGLAGAGTDTQYF
CDR3 DNA: TGTGCCAGCAGCGCGGGACTAGCGGGAGCGGGCACAGATACGCAGTATTTT

V gene: TRBV5-4
J gene: TRBJ1-2
D gene: TRBD1
clone size: once
CDR3 protein: CASSLRQGAYGYTF
CDR3 DNA: TGTGCCAGCAGCTTAAGACAGGGGGCCTATGGCTACACCTTC

V gene: TRBV11-2
J gene: TRBJ1-3
D gene: -
clone size: -
CDR3 protein: CASSFGGRGLGNTIYF
CDR3 DNA: TGTGCCAGCAGCTTTGGGGGGCGCGGCTTGGGAAACACCATATATTTT

V gene: TRBV6-5
J gene: TRBJ2-5
D gene: -
clone size: -
CDR3 protein: CASSYGEKETQYF
CDR3 DNA: TGTGCCAGCAGTTACGGGGAGAAGGAGACCCAGTACTTC

V gene: TRBV5-1
J gene: TRBJ1-2
D gene: TRBD1
clone size: -
CDR3 protein: CASSLARTGNYGYTF
CDR3 DNA: TGCGCCAGCAGCTTGGCCCGGACAGGCAACTATGGCTACACCTTC

V gene: TRBV4-1
J gene: TRBJ2-5
D gene: TRBD2
clone size: -
CDR3 protein: CASSQGVASGGQETQYF
CDR3 DNA: TGCGCCAGCAGCCAAGGCGTGGCTAGCGGGGGCCAAGAGACCCAGTACTTC

V gene: TRBV5-1
J gene: TRBJ2-7
D gene: -
clone size: -
CDR3 protein: CASSLGQAHYEQYF
CDR3 DNA: TGCGCCAGCAGCTTGGGACAGGCTCACTACGAGCAGTACTTC

V gene: TRBV28
J gene: TRBJ2-2
D gene: -
clone size: -
CDR3 protein: CASSGQGITGELFF
CDR3 DNA: TGTGCCAGCAGTGGCCAGGGGATCACCGGGGAGCTGTTTTTT

V gene: TRBV7-7
J gene: TRBJ1-4
D gene: -
clone size: -
CDR3 protein: CASSSGPGGGSEKLFF
CDR3 DNA: TGTGCTAGCAGCTCCGGACCGGGAGGGGGATCGGAAAAACTGTTTTTT

V gene: TRBV6-5
J gene: TRBJ2-1
D gene: -
clone size: -
CDR3 protein: CASSPGLASYNEQFF
CDR3 DNA: TGTGCCAGCAGCCCCGGACTGGCCTCCTACAATGAGCAGTTCTTC

V gene: TRBV7-8
J gene: TRBJ2-7
D gene: -
clone size: once
CDR3 protein: CASMAVTTYEQYF
CDR3 DNA: TGTGCCAGCATGGCAGTGACTACCTACGAGCAGTACTTC

V gene: TRBV5-1
J gene: TRBJ1-1
D gene: TRBD1
clone size: -
CDR3 protein: CASSSTGSTEAFF
CDR3 DNA: TGCGCCAGCAGCTCGACAGGGTCTACTGAAGCTTTCTTT

V gene: TRBV5-4
J gene: TRBJ2-3
D gene: -
clone size: -
CDR3 protein: CASSPMGGGTSTDTQYF
CDR3 DNA: TGTGCCAGCAGCCCCATGGGAGGGGGGACTAGCACAGATACGCAGTATTTT

V gene: TRBV4-2
J gene: TRBJ1-4
D gene: TRBD1
clone size: few
CDR3 protein: CASSPRTGAPTTNEKLFF
CDR3 DNA: TGTGCCAGCAGCCCACGGACAGGGGCCCCCACAACTAATGAAAAACTGTTTTTT

V gene: TRBV11-3
J gene: TRBJ2-3
D gene: -
clone size: -
CDR3 protein: CASSSGASRNTQYF
CDR3 DNA: TGTGCCAGCAGCTCAGGGGCTAGCCGAAATACGCAGTATTTT

V gene: TRBV10-2
J gene: TRBJ2-1
D gene: TRBD1
clone size: once
CDR3 protein: CASRPDRDIYNEQFF
CDR3 DNA: TGCGCCAGCAGGCCGGACAGGGACATCTACAATGAGCAGTTCTTC

V gene: TRBV7-8
J gene: TRBJ2-5
D gene: -
clone size: -
CDR3 protein: CASSLPQGYYQETQYF
CDR3 DNA: TGTGCCAGCAGCTTACCCCAGGGGTACTACCAAGAGACCCAGTACTTC

V gene: TRBV6-5
J gene: TRBJ1-1
D gene: -
clone size: -
CDR3 protein: CASSLLTVGNTEAFF
CDR3 DNA: TGTGCCAGCAGTTTGCTGACAGTAGGGAACACTGAAGCTTTCTTT